What follows is one T cell receptor (beta chain) and its context. Its antigen is currently unknown. 5' RACE that incorporated UMI labels was used to prepare the TRB cDNA libraries. TCRdb reprocessed the 5' RACE reads and reports one entry per CDR3 protein, with no DNA. The sample features more than 80,000 distinct CDR3 sequences, with more than 0.3% in its top ten. CDR3 length: 13 amino acids. Germline CDR1 reads SGHTA; CDR2 reads FQGTGA. The data originate from a study of CXCR3-negative and CXCR3-positive naive CD8 T cells. Findings of the study overall: Researchers report that CXCR3-positive naive cells carry more hydrophobic TRB CDR3s than CXCR3-negative naive cells.

The specimen was naive CXCR3+ CD8+ T cells from blood. Subset defined: CD45RO-CCR7+CD27+CD95- naive CD8+ T cells expressing CXCR3 (TNR3+). The TCR originated in a human donor in good health. Some clones in this sample may be carry-over from other donors' samples. V gene TRBV7-3 combines with J gene TRBJ2-5. The CDR3 spells CASSLMVGETQYF.